The present entry profiles one T cell receptor beta chain with its context. Trimming removed 1 base from V and 6 bases from J; junction bases left unmatched: 7. The CDR3 sequence is 15 residues long. The V gene's germline CDR1 is GTSNPN and CDR2 SVGIG (reference sequence). In the source study's methods: Amplification of reference gene primers was used by the study to estimate nucleated cell counts. This table comes from immunoSEQ multiplex PCR, and its TCRdb copy is limited to in-frame clones, with some not included. V and J calls plus clone size are reproduced from that table; the DNA served to infer D and trimming. Among roughly 390,000 clones, around 87% were seen once, and the ten largest hold about 9.4%. This record belongs to a study of blood T cell repertoires in COVID-19.

Sequenced input: peripheral blood. This sequence joins TRBV30 and TRBJ1-2, with 11 positions matching TRBD1. The sequence came from a woman under 40 with COVID-19, enrolled during active disease. In nucleotides, the CDR3 is TGTGCCTGGAGTGCAGGCCCGGGACAGGGGGATGGCTACACCTTC. Amino acid sequence: CAWSAGPGQGDGYTF.